One sample yielded the 5 T cell receptor beta chains listed below, sequenced in a study of blood T cell repertoires in COVID-19. Sequencing used immunoSEQ multiplex PCR; TCRdb keeps in-frame clones, though not all of them. The repertoire holds over 45,000 clones, with 85% to 90% as singletons. Sequencing was performed on peripheral blood. The source is a woman aged 60-75 years with COVID-19, enrolled during active disease.

This clone showed up just a few times. The genes are TRBV6-1 and TRBJ2-7; possibly TRBD1 for D (5 bases). The CDR3 length is 15 residues. CDR1 is MNHNS and CDR2 is SASEGT in the germline V gene. V lost 2 bases, J lost 3 bases, and 14 bases lay in between. The CDR3 coding sequence is TGTGCCAGCAGTGAATTTGACAGTCAACACTACGAGCAGTACTTC. This codes for CASSEFDSQHYEQYF.

The V and J genes are TRBV7-2 and TRBJ1-2, with D maybe TRBD1 (5 bases). The CDR3 covers 14 residues. V was pared by 5 bases and J by 2 bases, with 12 bases between. Germline V gene lookup returns CDR1 SGHTA and CDR2 FQGNSA. CDR3 in DNA: TGTGCCAGCAGCCTTTCGGGGGGGAACTATGGCTACACCTTC. Translation: CASSLSGGNYGYTF.

The chain couples TRBV19 to TRBJ2-1; 8 bases are a match to TRBD2. Germline V CDR1 and CDR2: LNHDA, SQIVND (reference sequence). The CDR3 extends over 14 amino acids. V was pared by 9 bases and J by 9 bases, with 13 bases of the junction left unmatched. CDR3 residues: CASRSGGPSIEQFF. The CDR3 coding sequence is TGTGCCAGCCGCAGCGGGGGCCCCTCGATTGAGCAGTTCTTC.

The chain employs TRBV28 and TRBJ1-2; D perhaps matches TRBD1 (6 bases). CDR3 size: 12 residues. Trimming shortened V by 6 bases and J by 5 bases, and 10 bases separated the two germline ends. Germline V lookup: CDR1 MDHEN, CDR2 SYDVKM. This chain's CDR3 is CASRNRAYGYTF. CDR3 coding DNA: TGTGCCAGCAGAAACAGGGCTTATGGCTACACCTTC.

This chain links TRBV10-3 with TRBJ1-2, with D unclear. This CDR3 spans 13 amino acids. The V gene lost 6 bases and the J gene lost 2 bases, with 10 bases spanning the gap. Per the germline V gene, CDR1 is ENHRY and CDR2 is SYGVKD. CDR3 sequence (DNA): TGTGCCATCAGAGCGACCGAGAACTATGGCTACACCTTC. Residues: CAIRATENYGYTF.